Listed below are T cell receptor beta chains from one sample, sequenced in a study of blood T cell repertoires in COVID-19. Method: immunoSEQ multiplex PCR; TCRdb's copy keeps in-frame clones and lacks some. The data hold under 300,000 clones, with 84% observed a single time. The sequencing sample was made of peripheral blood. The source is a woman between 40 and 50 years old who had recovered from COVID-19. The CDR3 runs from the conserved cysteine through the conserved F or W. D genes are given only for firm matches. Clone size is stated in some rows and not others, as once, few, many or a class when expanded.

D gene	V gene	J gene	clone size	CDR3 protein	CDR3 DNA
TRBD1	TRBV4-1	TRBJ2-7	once	CASSHYGQGVYEQYF	TGCGCCAGCAGCCATTACGGACAGGGAGTCTACGAGCAGTACTTC
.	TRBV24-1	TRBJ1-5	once	CATSDPAGQFNQPQHF	TGTGCCACCAGTGATCCGGCGGGGCAGTTCAATCAGCCCCAGCATTTT
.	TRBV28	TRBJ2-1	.	CASAEITYNEQFF	TGTGCCAGCGCGGAGATAACCTACAATGAGCAGTTCTTC
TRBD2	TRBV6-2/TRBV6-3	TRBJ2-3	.	CASSLSGGALRGTDTQYF	TGTGCCAGCAGCCTTAGCGGGGGGGCCCTAAGGGGCACAGATACGCAGTATTTT
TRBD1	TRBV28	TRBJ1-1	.	CASTLGQREAFF	TGTGCCAGCACCTTGGGACAGCGGGAAGCTTTCTTT
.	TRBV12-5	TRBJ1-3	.	CASAPLVSGNTIYF	TGTGCTAGTGCCCCTCTAGTTTCTGGAAACACCATATATTTT
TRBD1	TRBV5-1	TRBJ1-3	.	CASSSRTGLDTIYF	TGCGCCAGCAGCTCCCGGACAGGGCTGGACACCATATATTTT
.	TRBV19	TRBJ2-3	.	CASTSEGTDTQYF	TGTGCCAGTACCTCGGAGGGTACAGATACGCAGTATTTT
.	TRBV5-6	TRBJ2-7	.	CASSLQSGVRAYEQYF	TGTGCCAGCAGCTTGCAGTCCGGGGTAAGGGCCTACGAGCAGTACTTC
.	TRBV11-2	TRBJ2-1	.	CASSLASYNEQFF	TGTGCCAGCAGCTTAGCCAGCTACAATGAGCAGTTCTTC
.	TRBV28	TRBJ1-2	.	CASTLVGAPNYGYTF	TGTGCCAGCACCTTAGTTGGGGCCCCTAACTATGGCTACACCTTC
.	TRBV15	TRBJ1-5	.	CATSRNGNQPQHF	TGTGCCACCAGCAGAAACGGGAATCAGCCCCAGCATTTT
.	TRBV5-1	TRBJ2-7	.	CASSLFSGAQGEQYF	TGCGCCAGCAGCTTGTTCTCAGGGGCCCAAGGGGAGCAGTACTTC
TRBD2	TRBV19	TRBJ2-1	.	CASRGDYYNEQFF	TGTGCCAGTAGGGGGGACTACTACAATGAGCAGTTCTTC
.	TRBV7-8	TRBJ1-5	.	CASSFRGLSSNQPQHF	TGTGCCAGCAGCTTCCGAGGACTTTCTTCCAATCAGCCCCAGCATTTT
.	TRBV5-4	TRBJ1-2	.	CASSLGGGYKGYTF	TGTGCCAGCAGCTTGGGGGGGGGCTATAAGGGCTACACCTTC
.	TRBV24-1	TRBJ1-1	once	CATSDSGRYTEAFF	TGTGCCACCAGTGATTCTGGCCGATACACTGAAGCTTTCTTT
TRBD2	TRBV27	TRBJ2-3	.	CASSSREGRSHTDTQYF	TGTGCCAGCAGTTCCCGGGAGGGAAGGTCCCACACAGATACGCAGTATTTT
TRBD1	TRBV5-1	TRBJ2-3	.	CASSLGQGIYSTDTQYF	TGCGCCAGCAGCTTGGGACAGGGGATATATAGCACAGATACGCAGTATTTT
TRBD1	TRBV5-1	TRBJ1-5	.	CASSLGTGDQPQHF	TGCGCCAGCAGCTTAGGGACAGGGGATCAGCCCCAGCATTTT
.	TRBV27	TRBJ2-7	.	CASTLRWGRYEQYF	TGTGCCAGCACCCTTCGGTGGGGGCGGTACGAGCAGTACTTC
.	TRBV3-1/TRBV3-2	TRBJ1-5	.	CASSQAADRQPQHF	TGTGCCAGCAGCCAAGCTGCGGACAGACAGCCCCAGCATTTT
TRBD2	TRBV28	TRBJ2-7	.	CASSLSVASGSYEQYF	TGTGCCAGCAGTTTATCCGTGGCTAGCGGGTCCTACGAGCAGTACTTC
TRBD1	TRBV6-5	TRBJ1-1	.	CASSYSGQGVNTEAFF	TGTGCCAGCAGTTACTCGGGGCAGGGGGTGAACACTGAAGCTTTCTTT
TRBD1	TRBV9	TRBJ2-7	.	CASSKTGGANEQYF	TGTGCCAGCAGCAAGACAGGGGGCGCGAACGAGCAGTACTTC
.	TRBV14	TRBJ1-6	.	CASSQDLNSPLHF	TGTGCCAGCAGCCAAGATCTCAATTCACCCCTCCACTTT
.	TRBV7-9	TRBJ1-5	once	CASSPTPDSLGSQPQHF	TGTGCCAGCAGCCCCACTCCGGACAGCCTCGGAAGTCAGCCCCAGCATTTT
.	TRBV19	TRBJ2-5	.	CASRETALLQETQYF	TGTGCCAGTCGGGAGACGGCCCTTCTTCAAGAGACCCAGTACTTC
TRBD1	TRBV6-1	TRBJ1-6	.	CASSDRGNSPLHF	TGTGCCAGCAGTGACAGGGGGAACTCACCCCTCCACTTT
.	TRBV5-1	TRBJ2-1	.	CASSSTGNEQFF	TGCGCCAGCAGCTCCACAGGGAATGAGCAGTTCTTC
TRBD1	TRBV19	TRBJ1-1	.	CASIPRQGWAEAFF	TGTGCCAGTATCCCCCGACAGGGGTGGGCTGAAGCTTTCTTT
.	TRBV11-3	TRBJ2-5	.	CASSSDSPMHQYF	TGTGCCAGCAGCTCGGACAGTCCGATGCACCAGTACTTC
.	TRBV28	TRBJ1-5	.	CASKVGGSQPQHF	TGTGCCAGCAAGGTCGGCGGGAGTCAGCCCCAGCATTTT